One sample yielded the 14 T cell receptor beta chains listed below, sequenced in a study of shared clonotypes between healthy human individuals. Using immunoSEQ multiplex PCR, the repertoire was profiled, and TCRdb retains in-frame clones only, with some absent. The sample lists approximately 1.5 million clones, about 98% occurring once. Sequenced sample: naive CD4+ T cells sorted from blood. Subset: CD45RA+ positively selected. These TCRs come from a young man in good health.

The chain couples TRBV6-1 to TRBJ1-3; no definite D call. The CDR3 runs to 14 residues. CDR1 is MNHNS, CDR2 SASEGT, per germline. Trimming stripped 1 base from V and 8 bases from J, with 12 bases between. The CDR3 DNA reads TGTGCCAGCAGTGAAGTTACAGCTGCGGACACCATATATTTT. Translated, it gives CASSEVTAADTIYF.

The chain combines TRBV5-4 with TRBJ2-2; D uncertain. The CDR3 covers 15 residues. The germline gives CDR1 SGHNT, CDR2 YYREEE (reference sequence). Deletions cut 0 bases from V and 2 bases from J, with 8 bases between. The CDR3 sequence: CASSLGQVNTGELFF. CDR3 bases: TGTGCCAGCAGCTTGGGTCAGGTTAACACCGGGGAGCTGTTTTTT.

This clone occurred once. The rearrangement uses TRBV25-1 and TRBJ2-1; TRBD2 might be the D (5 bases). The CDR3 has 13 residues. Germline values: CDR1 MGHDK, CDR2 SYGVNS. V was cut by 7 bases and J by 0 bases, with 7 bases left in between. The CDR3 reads CASNRDSYNEQFF. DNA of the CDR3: TGTGCCAGCAACCGGGACTCCTACAATGAGCAGTTCTTC.

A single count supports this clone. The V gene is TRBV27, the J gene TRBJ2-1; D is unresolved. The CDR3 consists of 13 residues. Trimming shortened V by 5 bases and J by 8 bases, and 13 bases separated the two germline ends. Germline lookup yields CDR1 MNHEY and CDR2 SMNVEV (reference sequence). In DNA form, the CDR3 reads TGTGCCAGCAGTACCCCTCTAGTCCATGAGCAGTTCTTC. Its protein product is CASSTPLVHEQFF.

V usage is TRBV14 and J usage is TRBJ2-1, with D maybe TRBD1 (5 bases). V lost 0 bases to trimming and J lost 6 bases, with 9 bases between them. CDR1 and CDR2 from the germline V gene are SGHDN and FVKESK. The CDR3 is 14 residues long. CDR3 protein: CASSQDRATNEQFF. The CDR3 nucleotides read TGTGCCAGCAGCCAAGACAGGGCAACCAATGAGCAGTTCTTC.

The CDR3 protein is CASSLDGLKEQYF. The CDR3 bases are TGTGCCAGCAGCTTAGACGGACTAAAGGAGCAGTACTTC. The V and J genes are TRBV11-2 and TRBJ2-7; TRBD2 is a possible D gene (6 bases). In germline, CDR1 is SGHAT, CDR2 FQNNGV. The V and J ends lost 0 bases and 7 bases respectively, with 10 bases between them. The CDR3 length is 13 residues. The whole variable domain, filled in from reference TRBV11-2 and TRBJ2-7, reads EAGVAQSPRYKIIEKRQSVAFWCNPISGHATLYWYQQILGQGPKLLIQFQNNGVVDDSQLPKDRFSAERLKGVDSTLKIQPAKLEDSAVYLCASSLDGLKEQYFGPGTRLTVT.

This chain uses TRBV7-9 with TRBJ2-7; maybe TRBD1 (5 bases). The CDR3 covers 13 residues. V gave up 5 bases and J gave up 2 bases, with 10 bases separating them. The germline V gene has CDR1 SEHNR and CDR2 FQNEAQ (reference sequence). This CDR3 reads CASSQDTTYEQYF. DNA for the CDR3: TGTGCCAGCAGCCAGGACACCACCTACGAGCAGTACTTC.

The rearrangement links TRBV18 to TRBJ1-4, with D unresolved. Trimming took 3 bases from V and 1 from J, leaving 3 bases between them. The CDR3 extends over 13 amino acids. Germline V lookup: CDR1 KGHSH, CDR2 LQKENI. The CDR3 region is CASSPQTNEKLFF. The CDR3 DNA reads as TGTGCCAGCTCACCCCAAACTAATGAAAAACTGTTTTTT.

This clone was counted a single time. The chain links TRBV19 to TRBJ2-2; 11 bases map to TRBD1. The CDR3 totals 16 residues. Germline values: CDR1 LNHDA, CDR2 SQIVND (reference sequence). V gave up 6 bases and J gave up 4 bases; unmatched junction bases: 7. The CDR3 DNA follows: TGTGCCAGTAGGCGGCGAGGACAGGGGGCCACCGGGGAGCTGTTTTTT. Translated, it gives CASRRRGQGATGELFF.

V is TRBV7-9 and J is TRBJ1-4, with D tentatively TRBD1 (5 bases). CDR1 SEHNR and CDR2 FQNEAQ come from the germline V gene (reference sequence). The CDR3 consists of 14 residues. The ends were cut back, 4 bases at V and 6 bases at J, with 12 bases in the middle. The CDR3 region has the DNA TGTGCCAGCAGCTGGGACCTCCGGGATGAAAAACTGTTTTTT. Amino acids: CASSWDLRDEKLFF.

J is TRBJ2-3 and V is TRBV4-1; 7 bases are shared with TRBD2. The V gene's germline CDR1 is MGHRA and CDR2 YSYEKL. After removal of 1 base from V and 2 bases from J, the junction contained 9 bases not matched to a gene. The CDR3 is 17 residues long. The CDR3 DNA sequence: TGCGCCAGCAGCCAAGCGAGCTCTAGCGGCTCCACAGATACGCAGTATTTT. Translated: CASSQASSSGSTDTQYF.

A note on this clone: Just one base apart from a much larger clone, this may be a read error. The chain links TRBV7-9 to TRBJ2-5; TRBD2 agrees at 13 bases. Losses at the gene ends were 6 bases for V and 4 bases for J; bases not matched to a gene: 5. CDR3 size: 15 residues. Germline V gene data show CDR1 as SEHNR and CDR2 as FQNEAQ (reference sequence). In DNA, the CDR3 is TGTGCCAGCAGTCAACTAGCGGGAGGGCCAGAGACCCAGTACTTC. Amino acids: CASSQLAGGPETQYF.

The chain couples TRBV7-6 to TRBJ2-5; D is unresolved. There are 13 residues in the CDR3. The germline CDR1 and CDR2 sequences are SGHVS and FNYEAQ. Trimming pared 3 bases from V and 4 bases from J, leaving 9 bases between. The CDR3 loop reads CASSFPMRETQYF. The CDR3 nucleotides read TGTGCCAGCAGCTTTCCAATGCGAGAGACCCAGTACTTC.

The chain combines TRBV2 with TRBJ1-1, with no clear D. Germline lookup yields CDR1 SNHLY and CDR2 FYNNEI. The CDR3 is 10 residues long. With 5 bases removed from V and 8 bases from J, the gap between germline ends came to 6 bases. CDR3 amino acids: CASSLTEAFF. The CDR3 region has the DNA TGTGCCAGCAGTCTCACCGAAGCTTTCTTT.